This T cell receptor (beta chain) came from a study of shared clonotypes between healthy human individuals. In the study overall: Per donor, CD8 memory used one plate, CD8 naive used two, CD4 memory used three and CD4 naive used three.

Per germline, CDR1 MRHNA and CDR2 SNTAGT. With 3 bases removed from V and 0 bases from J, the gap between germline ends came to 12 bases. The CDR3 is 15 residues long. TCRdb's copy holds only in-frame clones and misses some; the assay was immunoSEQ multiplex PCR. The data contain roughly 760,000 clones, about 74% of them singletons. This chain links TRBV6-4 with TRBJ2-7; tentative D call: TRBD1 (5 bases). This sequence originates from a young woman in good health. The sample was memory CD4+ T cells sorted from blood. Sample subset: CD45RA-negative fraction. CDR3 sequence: CASSDRTGRSYEQYF. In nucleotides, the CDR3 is TGTGCCAGCAGTGATCGAACAGGACGCTCCTACGAGCAGTACTTC.